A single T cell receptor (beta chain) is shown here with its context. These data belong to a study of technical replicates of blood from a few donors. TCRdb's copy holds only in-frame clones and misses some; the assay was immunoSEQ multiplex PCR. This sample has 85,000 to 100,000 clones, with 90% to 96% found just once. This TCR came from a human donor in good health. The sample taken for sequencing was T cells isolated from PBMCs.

Here the CDR3 DNA reads TGCGCCAGCAGCCAAGAAGTACAGGAGCGCTATGGCTACACCTTC. Translating it yields CASSQEVQERYGYTF. The chain recombines TRBV4-1 with TRBJ1-2; maybe TRBD1 (5 bases). V was cut by 0 bases and J by 4 bases, with 12 bases left in between. Germline-derived CDR1 and CDR2 are MGHRA and YSYEKL. CDR3 length: 15 amino acids.